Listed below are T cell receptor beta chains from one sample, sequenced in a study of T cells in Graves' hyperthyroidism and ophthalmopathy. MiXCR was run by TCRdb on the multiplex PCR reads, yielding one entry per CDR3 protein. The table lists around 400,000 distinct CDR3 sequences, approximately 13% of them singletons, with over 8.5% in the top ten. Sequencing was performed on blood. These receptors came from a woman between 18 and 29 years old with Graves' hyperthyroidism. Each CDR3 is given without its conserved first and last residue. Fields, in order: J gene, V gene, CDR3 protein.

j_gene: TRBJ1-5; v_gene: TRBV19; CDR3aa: ASSWTGEGQPQH
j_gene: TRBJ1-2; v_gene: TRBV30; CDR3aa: ARGRSDGYT
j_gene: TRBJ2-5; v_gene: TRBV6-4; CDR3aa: ASSESAEETQY
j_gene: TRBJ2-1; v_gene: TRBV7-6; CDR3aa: ASSSWTGDNEQF
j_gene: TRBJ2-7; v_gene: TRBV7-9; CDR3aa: AKETGTEYEQY
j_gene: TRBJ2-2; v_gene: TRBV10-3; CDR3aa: AIYSGGATGELF
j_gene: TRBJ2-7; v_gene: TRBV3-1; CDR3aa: ASSPSYRGLSSYEQY
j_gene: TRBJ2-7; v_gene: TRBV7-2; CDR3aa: ASSSILATTSYEQY
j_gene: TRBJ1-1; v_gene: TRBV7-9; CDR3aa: ASSLDAGSEAF
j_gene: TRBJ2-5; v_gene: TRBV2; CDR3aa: ATRRGGVGETQY
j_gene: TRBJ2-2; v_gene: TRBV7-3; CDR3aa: ASSLETGYTGELF
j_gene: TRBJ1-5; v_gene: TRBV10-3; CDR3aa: AISVGQTFSNQPQH
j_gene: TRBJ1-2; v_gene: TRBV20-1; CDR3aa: SARGTGLTYGYT
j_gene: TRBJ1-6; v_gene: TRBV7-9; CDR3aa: ASSRAGESSPLH
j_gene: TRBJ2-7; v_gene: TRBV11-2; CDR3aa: ASSPERGTFKLEVYEQY
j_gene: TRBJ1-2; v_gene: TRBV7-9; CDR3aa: ASSLTDRGLDGYT
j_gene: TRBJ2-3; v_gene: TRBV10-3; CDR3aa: AISREDSNSAQY